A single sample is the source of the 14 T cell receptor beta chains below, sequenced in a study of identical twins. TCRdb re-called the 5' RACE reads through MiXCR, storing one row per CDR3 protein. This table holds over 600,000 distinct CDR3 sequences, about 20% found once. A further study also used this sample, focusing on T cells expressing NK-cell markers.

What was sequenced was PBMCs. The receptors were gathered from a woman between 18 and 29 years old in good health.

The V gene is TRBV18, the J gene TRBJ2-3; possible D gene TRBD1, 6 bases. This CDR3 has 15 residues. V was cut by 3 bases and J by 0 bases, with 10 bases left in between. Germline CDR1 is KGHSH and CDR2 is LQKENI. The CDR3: CASSPWTASTDTQYF. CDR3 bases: TGTGCCAGCTCACCCTGGACAGCTAGCACAGATACGCAGTATTTT.

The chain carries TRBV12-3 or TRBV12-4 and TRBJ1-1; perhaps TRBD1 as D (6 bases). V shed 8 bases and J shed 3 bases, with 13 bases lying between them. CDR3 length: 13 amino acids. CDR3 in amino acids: CASGRQVHTEAFF. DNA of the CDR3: TGTGCCAGCGGAAGACAGGTTCACACTGAAGCTTTCTTT.

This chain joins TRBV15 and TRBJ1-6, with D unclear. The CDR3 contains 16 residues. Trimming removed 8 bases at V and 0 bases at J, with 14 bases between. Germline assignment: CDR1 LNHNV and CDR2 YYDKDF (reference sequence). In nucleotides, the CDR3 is TGTGCCACCCGCCGGGATAGAAGCTCCTATAATTCACCCCTCCACTTT. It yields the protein CATRRDRSSYNSPLHF.

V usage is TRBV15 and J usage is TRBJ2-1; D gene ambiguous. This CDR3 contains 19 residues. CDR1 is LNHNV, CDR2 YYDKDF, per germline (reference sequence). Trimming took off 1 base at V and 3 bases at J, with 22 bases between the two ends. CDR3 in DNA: TGTGCCACCAGCAGAGTCCCCGCATTGACTCGCACGAACTACAATGAGCAGTTCTTC. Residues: CATSRVPALTRTNYNEQFF.

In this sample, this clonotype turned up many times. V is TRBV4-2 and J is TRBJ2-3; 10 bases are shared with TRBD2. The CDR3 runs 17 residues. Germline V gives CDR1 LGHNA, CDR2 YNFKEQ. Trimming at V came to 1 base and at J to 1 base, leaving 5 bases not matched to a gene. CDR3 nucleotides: TGTGCCAGCAGCCAAGGGCAAGCGGGGGGGCGCACAGATACGCAGTATTTT. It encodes CASSQGQAGGRTDTQYF.

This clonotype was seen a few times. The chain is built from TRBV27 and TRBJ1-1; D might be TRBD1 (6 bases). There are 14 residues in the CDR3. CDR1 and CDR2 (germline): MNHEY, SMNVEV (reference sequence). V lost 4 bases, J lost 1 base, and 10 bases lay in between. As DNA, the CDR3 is TGTGCCAGCAGTTGGGGACACCCGAACACTGAAGCTTTCTTT. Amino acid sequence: CASSWGHPNTEAFF.

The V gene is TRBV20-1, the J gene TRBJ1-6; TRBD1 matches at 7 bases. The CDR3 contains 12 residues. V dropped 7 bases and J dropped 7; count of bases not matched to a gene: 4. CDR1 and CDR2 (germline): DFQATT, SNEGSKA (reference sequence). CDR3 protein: CSVRRGNSPLHF. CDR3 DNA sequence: TGCAGTGTTCGCAGGGGGAATTCACCCCTCCACTTT.

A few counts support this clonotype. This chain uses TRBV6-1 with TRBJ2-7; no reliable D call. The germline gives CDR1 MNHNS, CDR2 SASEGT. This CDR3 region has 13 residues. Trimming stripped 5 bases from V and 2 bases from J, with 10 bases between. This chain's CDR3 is CASSQPSTYEQYF. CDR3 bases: TGTGCCAGCAGTCAACCATCTACCTACGAGCAGTACTTC.

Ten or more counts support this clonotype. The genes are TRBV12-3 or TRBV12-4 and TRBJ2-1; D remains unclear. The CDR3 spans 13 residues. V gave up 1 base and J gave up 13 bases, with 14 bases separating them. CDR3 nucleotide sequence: TGTGCCAGCAGTTTAGTAGGTCGGACGAACCAGTTCTTC. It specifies CASSLVGRTNQFF.

The CDR3 nucleotides are TGCGCCAGCACCTCGGACCAGCCCTCCGAGCAGTTCTTC. Amino acids: CASTSDQPSEQFF. The rearrangement links TRBV5-1 to TRBJ2-1; unclear D gene. CDR3 length: 13 residues. The V gene's germline CDR1 is SGHRS and CDR2 YFSETQ. The V gene lost 6 bases and the J gene lost 10 bases, with 17 bases spanning the gap.

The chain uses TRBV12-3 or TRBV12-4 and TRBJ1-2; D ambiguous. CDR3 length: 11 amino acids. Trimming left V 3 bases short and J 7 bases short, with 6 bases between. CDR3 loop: CASSFGLGYTF. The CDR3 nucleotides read TGTGCCAGCAGTTTTGGGCTTGGCTACACCTTC.

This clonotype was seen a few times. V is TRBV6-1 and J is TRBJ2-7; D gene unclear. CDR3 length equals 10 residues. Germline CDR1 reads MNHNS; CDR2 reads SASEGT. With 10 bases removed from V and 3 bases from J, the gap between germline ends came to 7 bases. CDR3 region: CATDFYEQYF. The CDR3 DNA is TGTGCCACAGATTTCTACGAGCAGTACTTC.

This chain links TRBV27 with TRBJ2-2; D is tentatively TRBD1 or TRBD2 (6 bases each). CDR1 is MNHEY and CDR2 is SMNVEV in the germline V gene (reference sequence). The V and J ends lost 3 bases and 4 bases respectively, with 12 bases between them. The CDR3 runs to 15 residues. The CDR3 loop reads CASSFGGPGTGELFF. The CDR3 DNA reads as TGTGCCAGCAGTTTTGGGGGGCCGGGCACCGGGGAGCTGTTTTTT.

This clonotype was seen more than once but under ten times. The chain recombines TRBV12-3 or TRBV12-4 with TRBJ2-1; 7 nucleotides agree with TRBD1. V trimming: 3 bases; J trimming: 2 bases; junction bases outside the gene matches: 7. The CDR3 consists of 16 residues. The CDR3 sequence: CASSFGGTVTYNEQFF. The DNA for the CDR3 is TGTGCCAGCAGTTTTGGTGGGACAGTAACCTACAATGAGCAGTTCTTC.